One and the same sample provided the 6 T cell receptor beta chains below, sequenced in a study of OX40 agonist ivuxolimab in advanced cancers. This table comes from immunoSEQ multiplex PCR, and its TCRdb copy is limited to in-frame clones, with some not included. The sample has around 62,000 clones, 84% seen once. Material: CD4+ or CD8+ T cells sorted from blood, obtained in a trial of the OX40 agonist ivuxolimab. These receptors all come from an adult with an advanced solid tumor such as melanoma, head and neck, liver or kidney cancer.

This rearrangement joins TRBV11-2 to TRBJ1-1; tentative D call: TRBD1 (5 bases). This CDR3 is built from 14 residues. Germline lookup yields CDR1 SGHAT and CDR2 FQNNGV. Trimming took off 2 bases at V and 5 bases at J, with 12 bases between the two ends. The CDR3 DNA reads TGTGCCAGCAGCTTAAACGCAGGGCCGACTGAAGCTTTCTTT. Translating it yields CASSLNAGPTEAFF.

This clone was picked up a small number of times. The chain combines TRBV18 with TRBJ1-6; D might be TRBD1 (6 bases). The CDR3 runs 15 residues. The V end was cut by 5 bases, the J end by 4 bases, with 12 bases between. Germline lookup yields CDR1 KGHSH and CDR2 LQKENI. The CDR3 reads CASSSDRRYNSPLHF. The CDR3, as DNA: TGTGCCAGCTCATCCGACAGGAGATATAATTCACCCCTCCACTTT.

The chain is built from TRBV9 and TRBJ2-7; 8 positions match TRBD2. The CDR3 extends over 14 amino acids. J was trimmed by 6 bases and V by 0 bases; bases with no gene match: 5. Germline loops: CDR1 SGDLS, CDR2 YYNGEE. CDR3 protein: CASSVVATSAEQYF. CDR3 DNA: TGTGCCAGCAGCGTAGTGGCGACTAGCGCCGAGCAGTACTTC. Complete variable domain (other parts from reference TRBV9 and TRBJ2-7): DSGVTQTPKHLITATGQRVTLRCSPRSGDLSVYWYQQSLDQGLQFLIQYYNGEERAKGNILERFSAQQFPDLHSELNLSSLELGDSALYFCASSVVATSAEQYFGPGTRLTVT.

The rearrangement uses TRBV7-3 and TRBJ1-1; 7 bases are a match to TRBD1. The J segment lost 4 bases and the V segment lost 5 bases, leaving 16 bases of the junction unmatched. The CDR3 totals 17 residues. Germline V lookup: CDR1 SGHTA, CDR2 FQGTGA. In DNA, the CDR3 is TGTGCCAGCAGCCTCTTCGGAGGGGGCGGGAGTGTCACTGAAGCTTTCTTT. Translated, it gives CASSLFGGGGSVTEAFF.

This clone was seen a few times. V and J are TRBV10-3 and TRBJ2-3, with TRBD1 matching over 7 bases. The CDR3 contains 13 residues. Germline lookup yields CDR1 ENHRY and CDR2 SYGVKD. V shed 3 bases, J shed 4 bases, and the junction held 1 base outside the gene matches. The CDR3 DNA sequence: TGTGCCATCAGTGAAAGGGGGCCAGATACGCAGTATTTT. Its protein product is CAISERGPDTQYF.

The CDR3 loop reads CASSPRGQGAGAADTQYF. In nucleotides, the CDR3 is TGTGCCAGCTCACCTAGGGGACAGGGGGCCGGAGCAGCAGATACGCAGTATTTT. The V and J genes are TRBV18 and TRBJ2-3; 12 bases are a match to TRBD1. The CDR3 sequence is 18 residues long. V lost 3 bases to trimming and J lost 4 bases; unmatched junction nucleotides: 11. The germline V gene encodes CDR1 KGHSH and CDR2 LQKENI.